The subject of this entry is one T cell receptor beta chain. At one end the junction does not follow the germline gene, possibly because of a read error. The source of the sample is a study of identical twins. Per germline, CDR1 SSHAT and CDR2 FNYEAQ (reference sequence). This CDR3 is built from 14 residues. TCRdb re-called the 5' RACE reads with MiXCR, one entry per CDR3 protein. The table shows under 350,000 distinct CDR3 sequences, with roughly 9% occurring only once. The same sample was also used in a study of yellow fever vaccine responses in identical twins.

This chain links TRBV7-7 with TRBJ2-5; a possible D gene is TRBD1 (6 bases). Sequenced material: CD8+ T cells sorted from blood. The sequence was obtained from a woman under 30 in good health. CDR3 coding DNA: TGTGCTAGCAGCCTCCGGGACACGGGGGAGACCCAGTACTTC. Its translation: CASSLRDTGETQYF.